This TCR beta chain was observed in a study of response to subunit inactivated influenza vaccine. Regarding the study as a whole: It was suggested by the authors that few new T cells are recruited by each seasonal influenza vaccination.

This clonotype was counted only a few times. Its antigen is as yet unknown. TCRdb used MiXCR to reprocess the RT-PCR reads, holding one entry per CDR3 protein. Of about 160,000 distinct CDR3 sequences in the sample, approximately 10% were seen once. The CDR3 has 15 amino acids. Germline assignment: CDR1 LGHNA and CDR2 YSLEER. V was pared by 1 base and J by 5 bases, with 7 bases of the junction left unmatched. This chain links TRBV4-3 with TRBJ1-1, with 7 positions matching TRBD1. The sequencing used non-naive T cells sorted from PBMCs, collected around seven weeks after vaccination. This TCR came from a man aged 45-60 years who received an inactivated influenza vaccine. The CDR3 sequence: CASSQGAGGWTEAFF. As DNA, the CDR3 is TGCGCCAGCAGCCAAGGGGCAGGGGGATGGACTGAAGCTTTCTTT.